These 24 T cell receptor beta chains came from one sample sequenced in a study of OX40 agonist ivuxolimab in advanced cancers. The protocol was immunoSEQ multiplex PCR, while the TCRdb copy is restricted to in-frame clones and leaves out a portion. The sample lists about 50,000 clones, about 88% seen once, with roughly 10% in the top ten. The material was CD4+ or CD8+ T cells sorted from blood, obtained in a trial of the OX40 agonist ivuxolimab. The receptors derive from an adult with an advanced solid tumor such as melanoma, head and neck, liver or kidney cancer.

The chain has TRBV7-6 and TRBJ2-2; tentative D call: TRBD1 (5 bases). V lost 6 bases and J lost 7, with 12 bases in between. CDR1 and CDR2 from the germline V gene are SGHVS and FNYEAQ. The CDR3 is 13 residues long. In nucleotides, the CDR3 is TGTGCCAGCAGATATTCAGGGATCGGGGAGCTGTTTTTT. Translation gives CASRYSGIGELFF.

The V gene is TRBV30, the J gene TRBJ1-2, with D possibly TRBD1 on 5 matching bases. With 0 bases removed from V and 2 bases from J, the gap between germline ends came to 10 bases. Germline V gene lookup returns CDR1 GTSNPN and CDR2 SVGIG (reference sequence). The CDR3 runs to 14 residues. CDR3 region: CAWSVRGVNYGYTF. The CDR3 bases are TGTGCCTGGAGTGTACGAGGGGTAAACTATGGCTACACCTTC. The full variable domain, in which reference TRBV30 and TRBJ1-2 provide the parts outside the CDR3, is SQTIHQWPATLVQPVGSPLSLECTVEGTSNPNLYWYRQAAGRGLQLLFYSVGIGQISSEVPQNLSASRPQDRQFILSSKKLLLSDSGFYLCAWSVRGVNYGYTFGSGTRLTVV.

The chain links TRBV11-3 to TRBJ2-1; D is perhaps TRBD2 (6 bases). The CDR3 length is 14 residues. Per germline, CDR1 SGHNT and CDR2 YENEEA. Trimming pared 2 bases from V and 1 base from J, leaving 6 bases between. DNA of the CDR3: TGTGCCAGCAGCTTACGGGGGTCCTACAATGAGCAGTTCTTC. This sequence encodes CASSLRGSYNEQFF.

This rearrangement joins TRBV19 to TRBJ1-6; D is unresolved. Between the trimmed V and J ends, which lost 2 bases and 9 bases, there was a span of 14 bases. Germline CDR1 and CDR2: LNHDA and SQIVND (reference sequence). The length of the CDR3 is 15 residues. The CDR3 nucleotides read TGTGCCAGTAGTATATTCGACTCGGGAGGTTCACCCCTCCACTTT. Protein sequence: CASSIFDSGGSPLHF.

This chain's CDR3 is CAWSVGGSTDTQYF. Here the CDR3 DNA reads TGTGCCTGGAGTGTAGGCGGGAGCACAGATACGCAGTATTTT. The V gene is TRBV30, the J gene TRBJ2-3, with a possible D match to TRBD2 (5 bases). CDR3 size: 14 residues. V was pared by 0 bases and J by 0 bases, with 7 bases between. Germline assignment: CDR1 GTSNPN and CDR2 SVGIG (reference sequence).

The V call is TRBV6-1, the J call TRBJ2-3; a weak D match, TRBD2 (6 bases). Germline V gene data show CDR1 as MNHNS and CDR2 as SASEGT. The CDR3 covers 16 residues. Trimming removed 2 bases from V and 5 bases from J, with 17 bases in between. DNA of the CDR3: TGTGCCAGCAGTGAAAATCCCCGGGCTAGCGTAGATACGCAGTATTTT. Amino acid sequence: CASSENPRASVDTQYF.

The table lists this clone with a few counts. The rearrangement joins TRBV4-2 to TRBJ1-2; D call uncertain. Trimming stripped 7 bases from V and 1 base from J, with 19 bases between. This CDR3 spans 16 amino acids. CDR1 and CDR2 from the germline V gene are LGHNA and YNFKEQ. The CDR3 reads CASTPRAAGLNYGYTF. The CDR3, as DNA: TGTGCCAGCACCCCCCGGGCGGCAGGCCTTAACTATGGCTACACCTTC.

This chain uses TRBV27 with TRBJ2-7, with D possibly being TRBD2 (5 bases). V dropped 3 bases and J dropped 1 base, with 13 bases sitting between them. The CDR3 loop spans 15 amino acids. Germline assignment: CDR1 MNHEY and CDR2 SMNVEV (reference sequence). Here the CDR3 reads CASSFGGLSSYEQYF. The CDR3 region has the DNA TGTGCCAGCAGTTTTGGAGGTTTGAGTTCCTACGAGCAGTACTTC.

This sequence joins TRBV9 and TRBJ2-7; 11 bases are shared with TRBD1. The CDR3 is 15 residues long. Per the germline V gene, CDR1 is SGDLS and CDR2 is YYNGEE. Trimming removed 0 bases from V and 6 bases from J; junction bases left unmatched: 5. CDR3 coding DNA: TGTGCCAGCAGCGTAGTTGGGACAGGGGGAGGCGAGCAGTACTTC. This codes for CASSVVGTGGGEQYF.

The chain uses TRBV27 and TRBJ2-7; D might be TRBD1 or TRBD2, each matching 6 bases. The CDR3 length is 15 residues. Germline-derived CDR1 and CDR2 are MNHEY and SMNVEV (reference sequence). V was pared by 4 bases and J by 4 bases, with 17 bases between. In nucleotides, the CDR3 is TGTGCCAGCAGTTGGCTCTGGGGGGCGCAATACGAGCAGTACTTC. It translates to CASSWLWGAQYEQYF.

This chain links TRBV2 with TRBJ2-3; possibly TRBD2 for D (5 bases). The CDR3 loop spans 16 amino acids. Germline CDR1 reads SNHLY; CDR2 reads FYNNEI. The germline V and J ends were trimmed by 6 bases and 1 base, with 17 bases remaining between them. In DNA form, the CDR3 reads TGTGCCAGCAGCCCTGGAGCGGCCCTGGGCACAGATACGCAGTATTTT. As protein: CASSPGAALGTDTQYF.

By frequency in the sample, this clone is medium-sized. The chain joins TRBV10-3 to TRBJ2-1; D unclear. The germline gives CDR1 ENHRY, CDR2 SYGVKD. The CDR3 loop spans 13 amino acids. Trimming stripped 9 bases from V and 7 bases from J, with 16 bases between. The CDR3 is CAIGSPGVNEQFF. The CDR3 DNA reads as TGTGCCATAGGTTCTCCAGGTGTAAATGAGCAGTTCTTC.

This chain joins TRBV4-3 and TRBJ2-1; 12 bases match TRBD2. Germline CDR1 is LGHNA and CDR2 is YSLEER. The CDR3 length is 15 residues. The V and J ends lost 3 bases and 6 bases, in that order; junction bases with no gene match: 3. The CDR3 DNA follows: TGCGCCAGCAGCCATACTAGCGGGGGGCCCAATGAGCAGTTCTTC. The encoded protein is CASSHTSGGPNEQFF.

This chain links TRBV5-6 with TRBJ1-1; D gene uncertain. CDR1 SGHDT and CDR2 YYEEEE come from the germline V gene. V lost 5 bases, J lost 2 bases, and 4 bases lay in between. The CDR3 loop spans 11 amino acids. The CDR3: CASSSNTEAFF. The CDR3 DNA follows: TGTGCCAGCAGTAGTAACACTGAAGCTTTCTTT.

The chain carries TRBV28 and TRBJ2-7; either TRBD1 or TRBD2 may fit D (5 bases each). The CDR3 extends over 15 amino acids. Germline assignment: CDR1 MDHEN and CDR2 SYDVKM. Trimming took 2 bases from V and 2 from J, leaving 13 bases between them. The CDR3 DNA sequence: TGTGCCAGCAGTTTACTTGGGGACGGTACCTACGAGCAGTACTTC. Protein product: CASSLLGDGTYEQYF.

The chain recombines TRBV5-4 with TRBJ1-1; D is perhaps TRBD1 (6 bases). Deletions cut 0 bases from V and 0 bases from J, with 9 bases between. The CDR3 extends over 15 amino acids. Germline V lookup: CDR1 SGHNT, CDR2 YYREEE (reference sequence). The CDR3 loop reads CASSLGQAMNTEAFF. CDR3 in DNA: TGTGCCAGCAGCTTGGGACAGGCGATGAACACTGAAGCTTTCTTT.

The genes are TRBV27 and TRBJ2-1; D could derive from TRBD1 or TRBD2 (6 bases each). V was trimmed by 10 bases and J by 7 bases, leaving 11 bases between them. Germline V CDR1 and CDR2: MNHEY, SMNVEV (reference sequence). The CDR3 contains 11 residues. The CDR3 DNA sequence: TGTGCCACCGGGGGCAGGAATGAGCAGTTCTTC. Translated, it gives CATGGRNEQFF.

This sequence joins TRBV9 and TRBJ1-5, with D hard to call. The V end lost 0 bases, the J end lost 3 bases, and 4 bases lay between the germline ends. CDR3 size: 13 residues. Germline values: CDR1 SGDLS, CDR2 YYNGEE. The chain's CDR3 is CASSVGDNQPQHF. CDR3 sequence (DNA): TGTGCCAGCAGCGTAGGGGACAATCAGCCCCAGCATTTT.

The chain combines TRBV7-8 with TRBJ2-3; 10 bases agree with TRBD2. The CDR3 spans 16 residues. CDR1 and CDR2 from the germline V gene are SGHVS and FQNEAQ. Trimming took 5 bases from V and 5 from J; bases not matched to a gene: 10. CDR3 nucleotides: TGTGCCAGCAGCCGTGGCCCCAGCGGGAGGGGAGATACGCAGTATTTT. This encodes CASSRGPSGRGDTQYF.

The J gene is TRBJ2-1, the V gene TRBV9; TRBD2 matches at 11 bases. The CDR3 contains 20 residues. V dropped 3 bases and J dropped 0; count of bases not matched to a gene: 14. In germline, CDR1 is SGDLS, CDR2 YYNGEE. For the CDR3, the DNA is TGTGCCAGCAGCGCACCGGGACTAGCGGAAGCCCCGAGCTCCTACAATGAGCAGTTCTTC. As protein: CASSAPGLAEAPSSYNEQFF.

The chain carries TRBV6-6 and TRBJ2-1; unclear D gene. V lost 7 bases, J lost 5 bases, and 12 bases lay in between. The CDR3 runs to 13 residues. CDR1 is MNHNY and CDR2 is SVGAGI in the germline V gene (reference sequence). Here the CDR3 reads CASTHDTNNEQFF. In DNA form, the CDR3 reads TGTGCCAGCACCCATGACACGAACAATGAGCAGTTCTTC.

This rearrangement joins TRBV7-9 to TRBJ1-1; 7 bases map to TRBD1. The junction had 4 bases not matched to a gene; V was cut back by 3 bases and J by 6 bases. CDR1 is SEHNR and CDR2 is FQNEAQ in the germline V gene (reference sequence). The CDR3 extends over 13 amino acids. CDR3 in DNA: TGTGCCAGCAGCTTCTCTGACAGGGCTGAAGCTTTCTTT. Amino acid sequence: CASSFSDRAEAFF. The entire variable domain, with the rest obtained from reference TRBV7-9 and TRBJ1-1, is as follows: DTGVSQNPRHKITKRGQNVTFRCDPISEHNRLYWYRQTLGQGPEFLTYFQNEAQLEKSRLLSDRFSAERPKGSFSTLEIQRTEQGDSAMYLCASSFSDRAEAFFGQGTRLTVV.

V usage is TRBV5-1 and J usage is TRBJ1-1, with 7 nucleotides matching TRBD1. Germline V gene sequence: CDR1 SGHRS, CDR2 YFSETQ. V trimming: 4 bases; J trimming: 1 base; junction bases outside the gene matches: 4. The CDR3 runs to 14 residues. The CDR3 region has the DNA TGCGCCAGCAGCCCGACAGGGAGGAACACTGAAGCTTTCTTT. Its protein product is CASSPTGRNTEAFF.

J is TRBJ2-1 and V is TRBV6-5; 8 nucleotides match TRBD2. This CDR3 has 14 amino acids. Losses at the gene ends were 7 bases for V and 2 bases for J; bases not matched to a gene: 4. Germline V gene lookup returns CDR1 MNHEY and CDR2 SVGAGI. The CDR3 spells CASTPGRAYNEQFF. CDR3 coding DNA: TGTGCCAGCACTCCCGGGAGGGCCTACAATGAGCAGTTCTTC.